The 27 T cell receptor beta chains below were found in one sample sequenced in a study of T cell responses to AZD1222 COVID-19 vaccine. The assay was immunoSEQ multiplex PCR, and TCRdb's table has in-frame clones only and misses some. Of about 190,000 clones listed, over 70% are singletons. The sample was peripheral blood, taken on day 0 of MenACWY control vaccination. These TCRs come from an adult in good health.

This clone has more than one count but fewer than ten. The chain employs TRBV3-1 (or the pseudogene TRBV3-2) and TRBJ1-2; 8 bases align to TRBD1. CDR3 length: 14 amino acids. J was trimmed by 5 bases and V by 3 bases; bases with no gene match: 5. CDR1 and CDR2 (germline): LGHDT, YNNKEL (reference sequence). The CDR3 sequence: CASSQPGQEYGYTF. Written as DNA, the CDR3 is TGTGCCAGCAGCCAGCCGGGACAGGAGTATGGCTACACCTTC.

This chain joins TRBV15 and TRBJ2-1; D not resolved. The CDR3 is made up of 13 amino acids. CDR1 and CDR2 (germline): LNHNV, YYDKDF (reference sequence). Trimming left V 7 bases short and J 3 bases short, with 10 bases between. Here the CDR3 reads CATTSTNYNEQFF. The CDR3, as DNA: TGTGCCACCACGTCCACTAACTACAATGAGCAGTTCTTC.

The chain is built from TRBV28 and TRBJ1-4; possible D gene TRBD1, 5 bases. The CDR3 consists of 15 residues. Looked up from germline, CDR1 is MDHEN and CDR2 is SYDVKM. Trimming stripped 2 bases from V and 8 bases from J, with 15 bases between. The CDR3 nucleotides read TGTGCCAGCAGTTTAGGGGGATCCGGGATCGAAAAACTGTTTTTT. Translated, it gives CASSLGGSGIEKLFF.

The chain recombines TRBV3-1 (or the pseudogene TRBV3-2) with TRBJ1-2; D is unresolved. Per the germline V gene, CDR1 is LGHDT and CDR2 is YNNKEL (reference sequence). The V gene lost 3 bases and the J gene lost 4 bases, with 12 bases spanning the gap. The CDR3 runs to 14 residues. The CDR3 DNA sequence: TGTGCCAGCAGCCAGAAAGGGTCCTTCTATGGCTACACCTTC. Translation: CASSQKGSFYGYTF.

This clone has only one observation. The CDR3 region is CASSMEMGVYNSPLHF. The CDR3 DNA sequence: TGTGCCAGTAGTATGGAGATGGGGGTTTATAATTCACCCCTCCACTTT. V and J are TRBV19 and TRBJ1-6, with D perhaps TRBD1 (5 bases). Germline V gene sequence: CDR1 LNHDA, CDR2 SQIVND (reference sequence). This CDR3 is 16 amino acids long. Trimming took 3 bases from V and 4 from J, leaving 13 bases between them.

This clone was recorded once. V usage is TRBV6-5 and J usage is TRBJ1-5; D might be TRBD1 (5 bases). CDR1 and CDR2 from the germline V gene are MNHEY and SVGAGI. The CDR3 is 14 amino acids. V was cut by 10 bases and J by 0 bases, with 13 bases left in between. The CDR3 DNA sequence: TGTGCCACCCTCCAGGGTTATAGCAATCAGCCCCAGCATTTT. This encodes CATLQGYSNQPQHF.

This chain uses TRBV4-2 with TRBJ1-5; D may be TRBD1 (5 bases). The CDR3 contains 14 residues. Trimming took 1 base from V and 7 from J, leaving 11 bases between them. Germline CDR1 is LGHNA and CDR2 is YNFKEQ. CDR3 loop: CASSQGLEGQPQHF. CDR3 nucleotides: TGTGCCAGCAGCCAAGGCCTGGAGGGGCAGCCCCAGCATTTT.

This clone was observed once. V is TRBV6-4 and J is TRBJ1-1; weak D call: TRBD1 (6 bases). Germline CDR1 MRHNA, CDR2 SNTAGT. The CDR3 is 16 amino acids. The V and J ends lost 0 bases and 3 bases respectively, with 14 bases between them. DNA for the CDR3: TGTGCCAGCAGTGACTCCAGGGGATGGGTCGACACTGAAGCTTTCTTT. Translating it yields CASSDSRGWVDTEAFF.

V is TRBV4-1 and J is TRBJ1-3; D is unresolved. The CDR3 is made up of 12 amino acids. V dropped 2 bases and J dropped 4 bases, with 3 bases sitting between them. The V gene's germline CDR1 is MGHRA and CDR2 YSYEKL. CDR3 sequence reads: CASSQNGNTIYF. CDR3 in DNA: TGCGCCAGCAGCCAAAACGGAAACACCATATATTTT.

The chain joins TRBV5-1 to TRBJ1-1; TRBD1 is a possible D gene (5 bases). CDR1 and CDR2 (germline): SGHRS, YFSETQ. The CDR3 sequence is 14 residues long. The V and J ends lost 0 bases and 7 bases respectively, with 13 bases between them. CDR3 coding DNA: TGCGCCAGCAGCTTGGCCGGGGGTTTCAATGAAGCTTTCTTT. Translating gives CASSLAGGFNEAFF.

The genes are TRBV10-2 and TRBJ2-7; TRBD1 aligns across 7 bases. This CDR3 comprises 14 residues. CDR1 and CDR2 (germline): WSHSY, SAAADI. V was pared by 5 bases and J by 1 base, with 5 bases of the junction left unmatched. CDR3 nucleotides: TGCGCCAGCAGTTTGACAGGGATATCCTACGAGCAGTACTTC. Its translation: CASSLTGISYEQYF.

CDR3: CASSLGPLRNEQFF. For the CDR3, the DNA is TGCGCCAGCAGCCTGGGACCCCTTCGGAATGAGCAGTTCTTC. The chain joins TRBV5-1 to TRBJ2-1; D may correspond to TRBD1 or TRBD2 (5 bases each). This CDR3 is 14 amino acids long. Germline CDR1 reads SGHRS; CDR2 reads YFSETQ. The germline V and J ends were trimmed by 4 bases and 7 bases, with 15 bases remaining between them.

The chain combines TRBV4-1 with TRBJ2-3; D possibly uses TRBD1 or TRBD2 (5 bases each). In germline, CDR1 is MGHRA, CDR2 YSYEKL. The CDR3 has 17 residues. V lost 1 base and J lost 0, with 14 bases in between. This chain's CDR3 is CASSQGAGGASTDTQYF. For the CDR3, the DNA is TGCGCCAGCAGCCAAGGGGCTGGGGGAGCGAGCACAGATACGCAGTATTTT.

The chain links TRBV2 to TRBJ1-4, with TRBD1 matching over 10 bases. CDR1 and CDR2 (germline): SNHLY, FYNNEI. The trim removed 6 bases at V and 7 bases at J, leaving 11 bases unmatched. This CDR3 region has 16 residues. CDR3 nucleotides: TGTGCCAGCAGGGCTAGGACAGGGGGATCCGCTGAAAAACTGTTTTTT. This sequence encodes CASRARTGGSAEKLFF.

The J gene is TRBJ1-2, the V gene TRBV6-6, with TRBD1 as a possible D gene (5 bases). The CDR3 totals 13 residues. The V end was cut by 4 bases, the J end by 4 bases, with 10 bases between. Germline V gene data show CDR1 as MNHNY and CDR2 as SVGAGI (reference sequence). Written as DNA, the CDR3 is TGTGCCAGCAGTTTGGACACCGCCTATGGCTACACCTTC. Its translation: CASSLDTAYGYTF.

The V gene is TRBV19, the J gene TRBJ2-7; TRBD1 matches at 8 bases. The CDR3 runs 15 residues. After removal of 5 bases from V and 6 bases from J, the junction contained 12 bases not matched to a gene. CDR1 LNHDA and CDR2 SQIVND come from the germline V gene (reference sequence). The CDR3 nucleotides read TGTGCCAGTAGTCCTCGCCGGACAGGGCTGGGCGAGCAGTACTTC. This codes for CASSPRRTGLGEQYF. The full variable domain, completed using reference TRBV19 and TRBJ2-7, is DGGITQSPKYLFRKEGQNVTLSCEQNLNHDAMYWYRQDPGQGLRLIYYSQIVNDFQKGDIAEGYSVSREKKESFPLTVTSAQKNPTAFYLCASSPRRTGLGEQYFGPGTRLTVT.

This chain connects TRBV5-6 to TRBJ2-1; TRBD1 matches at 9 bases. Germline values: CDR1 SGHDT, CDR2 YYEEEE. This CDR3 has 16 amino acids. After removal of 4 bases from V and 7 bases from J, the junction contained 12 bases not matched to a gene. The CDR3, as DNA: TGTGCCAGCAGCCCTGGAGGGGGGACAGGGCGGAATGAGCAGTTCTTC. Translated, it gives CASSPGGGTGRNEQFF.

The chain combines TRBV21-1 with TRBJ1-2; TRBD1 reflects the table's D call only, with no check against the DNA. TRBV21-1 is annotated as a pseudogene. The CDR3 is made up of 14 amino acids. The chain's CDR3 is CASPKSDRAYGYTF. CDR3 coding DNA: TGTGCCAGCCCCAAATCTGACAGGGCTTATGGCTACACCTTC.

The chain couples TRBV28 to TRBJ1-1, with no clear D. The V gene's germline CDR1 is MDHEN and CDR2 SYDVKM. CDR3 length: 15 residues. V lost 11 bases and J 0 bases, leaving 19 bases between the germline ends. In nucleotides, the CDR3 is TGTGCCGTGGATGGGCAAAACCTCATGAACACTGAAGCTTTCTTT. Translated, it gives CAVDGQNLMNTEAFF.

V usage is TRBV4-3 and J usage is TRBJ1-2; D remains unclear. CDR3 length equals 14 residues. Trimming removed 0 bases at V and 3 bases at J, with 8 bases between. Germline loops: CDR1 LGHNA, CDR2 YSLEER. The DNA of the CDR3 is TGCGCCAGCAGCCAAGATGTAGCTGACTATGGCTACACCTTC. As protein: CASSQDVADYGYTF.

This chain uses TRBV29-1 with TRBJ2-7, with D perhaps matching TRBD2 (6 bases). Germline loops: CDR1 SQVTM, CDR2 ANQGSEA. CDR3 length equals 15 residues. Trimming shortened V by 5 bases and J by 0 bases, and 17 bases separated the two germline ends. The CDR3 region has the DNA TGCAGCGTTTCTAGCGCGGGGATAAGCTCCTACGAGCAGTACTTC. Protein sequence: CSVSSAGISSYEQYF.

The chain links TRBV6-1 to TRBJ1-6; 7 bases match TRBD1. The CDR3 has 15 amino acids. Germline CDR1 MNHNS, CDR2 SASEGT. The junction had 6 bases not matched to a gene; V was cut back by 3 bases and J by 7 bases. The CDR3 DNA is TGTGCCAGCAGTGAGGGCCAGGGGGGCAATTCACCCCTCCACTTT. It translates to CASSEGQGGNSPLHF.

This clone was recorded only once. V usage is TRBV19 and J usage is TRBJ2-1; 8 bases align to TRBD2. The junction had 6 bases not matched to a gene; V was cut back by 5 bases and J by 3 bases. The CDR3 sequence is 15 residues long. The V gene's germline CDR1 is LNHDA and CDR2 SQIVND (reference sequence). CDR3 loop: CASSPRAGGYNEQFF. In DNA form, the CDR3 reads TGTGCCAGTAGTCCGCGGGCGGGAGGCTACAATGAGCAGTTCTTC.

Only one count was recorded for this clone. The genes are TRBV7-2 and TRBJ2-5; D is ambiguous. Germline lookup yields CDR1 SGHTA and CDR2 FQGNSA. The ends were cut back, 2 bases at V and 4 bases at J, with 14 bases in the middle. This CDR3 spans 15 amino acids. The CDR3 reads CASSLSGVYGETQYF. The CDR3 bases are TGTGCCAGCAGCTTATCTGGGGTGTACGGAGAGACCCAGTACTTC.

The rearrangement links TRBV12-3 or TRBV12-4 to TRBJ2-1; a possible D gene is TRBD2 (6 bases). The germline V and J ends were trimmed by 6 bases and 5 bases, with 11 bases remaining between them. The CDR3 runs to 13 residues. The CDR3 nucleotides read TGTGCCAGCAGCTTACGGGGGAACAATGAGCAGTTCTTC. This gives the protein CASSLRGNNEQFF.

The gene calls are TRBV19 and TRBJ1-5; unclear D gene. Trimming removed 1 base from V and 9 bases from J, with 13 bases in between. The germline V gene has CDR1 LNHDA and CDR2 SQIVND (reference sequence). The CDR3 loop spans 14 amino acids. In DNA, the CDR3 is TGTGCCAGTAGTATAGGGCAGGCCTCAGCGCCCCAGCATTTT. Translating it yields CASSIGQASAPQHF.

This sequence joins TRBV18 and TRBJ1-1; no reliable D call. Germline CDR1 reads KGHSH; CDR2 reads LQKENI. V dropped 2 bases and J dropped 3 bases, with 13 bases sitting between them. CDR3 length: 15 amino acids. CDR3 sequence: CASSPFIGRDTEAFF. DNA of the CDR3: TGTGCCAGCTCACCATTTATAGGTCGGGACACTGAAGCTTTCTTT. The full variable domain, rest sourced from reference TRBV18 and TRBJ1-1, is NAGVMQNPRHLVRRRGQEARLRCSPMKGHSHVYWYRQLPEEGLKFMVYLQKENIIDESGMPKERFSAEFPKEGPSILRIQQVVRGDSAAYFCASSPFIGRDTEAFFGQGTRLTVV.